This paragraph covers one T cell receptor (beta chain) sequence. Only a few counts were recorded for this clonotype. Its target antigen remains unknown. No base quality values were provided; no much bigger clone lies one nucleotide off. Sequencing relied on an Illumina NovaSeq 6000. TCRalpha and TCRbeta cDNA libraries were constructed by 5'RACE with constant-segment primers, with sample barcodes and unique molecular identifiers being introduced. Trizol reagent was used to extract RNA from every sample. The libraries were amplified in two PCR steps, and the second step added a second sample barcode and Illumina TruSeq adapters. Libraries were sequenced on an Illumina NovaSeq with 2 x 150 bp paired-end reads. The source study handled its data this way. The reads were demultiplexed and collapsed into UMI-guided consensus sequences using migec v1.2.7. Using mixcr v2.1.11, UMI consensuses were aligned to TRA and TRB V and J templates and then assembled into clonotypes. Expanded or contracted clonotypes were those called significant by both edgeR and NoisET, with noise models trained on biological replicates. edgeR calls used a false discovery rate-adjusted p below 0.01 and a log2 fold-change threshold of 1. PCA with hierarchical clustering of max-normalized trajectories of the 1000 most abundant clonotypes was used as exploratory dynamics analysis. The CD4 or CD8 phenotype of responding clones was assigned using the separately sequenced CD4+ and CD8+ repertoires. Using fastp trimming at Q25 and MiXCR clonotype assembly, TCRdb reanalyzed the public sequencing data and kept in-frame beta chains. Entries that share a CDR3 protein sequence are merged under the most common genes and DNA. The V and J calls here are based on TCRdb, not the publication. The sample table shows hundreds of thousands of distinct CDR3 sequences, and 20% to 25% are seen once. In total, the top ten clones hold roughly 21% of the sample.

This entry is derived from a study of T-cell memory formation after mild COVID-19 (dated by TCRdb to the early 2020s). About the investigation overall: TCR sequence clusters from the two donors were largely donor specific. T-cell clones expanding and contracting after mild COVID-19 in a couple of donors were tracked by longitudinal TCRalpha and TCRbeta repertoire sequencing. Two young, previously healthy adult volunteers, one female and one male, were included in the cohort.

What the study reported, not specific to this receptor: Contracting CD4+ clones appeared mostly in the CM and EM memory subsets, whereas CD8+ clones were enriched in EMRA. Some responding clones were detected in pre-infection memory, which suggested that pre-existing cross-reactive memory T cells had joined the SARS-CoV-2 response. SARS-CoV-2 specificity of the second-wave clones peaking on day 37 was not confirmed. Clones that contracted from day 15 to 85 showed balanced CD4/CD8 phenotypes, whereas a second wave of clones that expanded from day 15 to 37 leaned towards CD4+. The study covered only two mild cases, and larger cohorts including severe cases with pre-infection samples were considered necessary.

The cysteine opens and the phenylalanine closes a CDR3 of 22 amino acids. Just CDR3 DNA is preserved here, 66 bases in frame from base 1. V drops 4 bases and J drops 7 bases, leaving 40 bases in between. The germline V gene sets CDR1 to SGHTA and CDR2 to FQGNSA. Ficoll-Paque density gradient centrifugation was used to isolate PBMCs. The sequence came from a man aged 18 to 30 who had mild COVID-19 (a few samples of this study predate the infection). The sample titles of this study are shuffled in the database, so cell type and time point are left out; the donor was told from shared clones. The sequence is built from TRBV7-2 and TRBJ1-2, with no confident D gene call. Sequencing was performed on PBMCs or a T cell subset sorted from them (not recorded which). The bases read TGTGCCAGCAGCTCGGAAAAGACGGACGGGAGGTTGGCTACTGGACGGGAGGTTGGCTACACCTTC. This gives the protein CASSSEKTDGRLATGREVGYTF. Reference TRBV7-2 and TRBJ1-2 proteins supply the regions before and after the CDR3; the full variable domain is: GAGVSQSPSNKVTEKGKDVELRCDPISGHTALYWYRQSLGQGLEFLIYFQGNSAPDKSGLPSDRFSAERTGGSVSTLTIQRTQQEDSAVYLCASSSEKTDGRLATGREVGYTFGSGTRLTVV.